This T cell receptor beta chain was profiled in a study of identifying expanded T cells in peripheral blood. During the collection period, no donor immune events like infections were recorded. Produced via immunoSEQ multiplex PCR; TCRdb's table is partial and in-frame only. This sample has 55,000 to 60,000 clones, with approximately 89% found just once. In regard to this clone: The antigen is undetermined.

Study-wide results and caveats: Across healthy donors, higher total template counts meant significantly greater approximately two-week count variance. Approximately 1.1 clones differed between technical replicates, versus about 16 and 19 over time.

This sequence originates from a person aged 18-70 years in good health. The material sequenced was blood.

In DNA, the CDR3 is TGTGCCATCTTTGGCGGGAGAGGGGATACGCAGTATTTT. It is translated as CAIFGGRGDTQYF. This chain joins TRBV10-3 and TRBJ2-3; 7 nucleotides agree with TRBD2. V lost 8 bases to trimming and J lost 6 bases; unmatched junction nucleotides: 8. The CDR3 extends over 13 amino acids. CDR1 and CDR2 from the germline V gene are ENHRY and SYGVKD.